This T cell receptor (beta chain) is from a study of low-dose radiotherapy and immunotherapy resistance in tumors. Looking at the study overall: Patients were treated with intravenous nivolumab at 240 mg every two weeks and were also dosed with ipilimumab at 1 mg/kg every six weeks. Every two weeks, one day ahead of radiation and immunotherapy, cyclophosphamide 200 mg/m2 was given (intravenously).

Time point indicated: before trial treatment. Advanced solid tumors lacking tumor-infiltrating lymphocytes characterized eligible patients. In germline, CDR1 is MNHNS, CDR2 SASEGT. Trimming removed 5 bases from V and 6 bases from J; junction bases left unmatched: 4. CDR3 length: 13 residues. Gene-specific TRAV and TRBV primers were used for first-strand cDNA, covering alpha and beta chains. The authors amplified TCRs for about 18 PCR cycles with a constant-region primer and a V-primer adapter. TCRdb re-analysed the reads in MiXCR, keeping a single row per CDR3 protein. Altogether tens of thousands of distinct CDR3 sequences are present, roughly a sixth being singletons, with the ten largest covering 2.8%. Ten or more counts support this clonotype.

The chain carries TRBV6-1 and TRBJ1-2, with TRBD1 identical over 9 bases. Material: PBMCs, obtained before treatment. This receptor was taken from a male donor with prostate cancer. The CDR3 reads CASSSTGGDGYTF. The CDR3 DNA follows: TGTGCCAGCAGTTCAACAGGGGGCGATGGCTACACCTTC.